Shown below are 31 T cell receptor beta chains from a single sample sequenced in a study of T cell responses to AZD1222 COVID-19 vaccine. TCRdb's table, derived via immunoSEQ multiplex PCR, lists solely in-frame clones and lacks some. The sample gives 120,000 to 150,000 clones, around 92% of which show up once; approximately 3.1% is in the top ten. Here the sequenced sample was peripheral blood, taken on day 0 of AZD1222 vaccination. The receptor set was obtained from an adult in good health.

This clone has just one count. The chain combines TRBV7-9 with TRBJ1-6; the D is unclear. The CDR3 contains 15 residues. V lost 6 bases to trimming and J lost 0 bases, with 9 bases between them. Germline CDR1 and CDR2: SEHNR and FQNEAQ (reference sequence). CDR3: CASSTQSSYNSPLHF. CDR3 in DNA: TGTGCCAGCAGTACACAGAGCTCCTATAATTCACCCCTCCACTTT.

The J gene is TRBJ1-1, the V gene TRBV11-3, with D possibly matching TRBD1 (5 bases). This CDR3 comprises 13 residues. The V gene's germline CDR1 is SGHNT and CDR2 YENEEA. Trimming took off 2 bases at V and 4 bases at J, with 8 bases between the two ends. The CDR3 loop is CASSLSQGTEAFF. DNA for the CDR3: TGTGCCAGCAGCTTATCGCAGGGCACTGAAGCTTTCTTT. Full variable domain (rest looked up from reference TRBV11-3 and TRBJ1-1): EAGVVQSPRYKIIEKKQPVAFWCNPISGHNTLYWYLQNLGQGPELLIRYENEEAVDDSQLPKDRFSAERLKGVDSTLKIQPAELGDSAVYLCASSLSQGTEAFFGQGTRLTVV.

V is TRBV2 and J is TRBJ1-5, with D hard to call. The germline gives CDR1 SNHLY, CDR2 FYNNEI. The CDR3 extends over 14 amino acids. Trimming shortened V by 6 bases and J by 2 bases, and 11 bases separated the two germline ends. CDR3 in amino acids: CASRHTGRNQPQHF. The CDR3 region has the DNA TGTGCCAGCAGGCACACGGGCCGCAATCAGCCCCAGCATTTT.

The J gene is TRBJ2-7, the V gene TRBV7-9; TRBD2 is a possible D gene (5 bases). V was cut by 5 bases and J by 2 bases, with 13 bases left in between. This CDR3 region has 14 residues. Germline V CDR1 and CDR2: SEHNR, FQNEAQ (reference sequence). CDR3 amino acids: CASSPDSGTYEQYF. Here the CDR3 DNA reads TGTGCCAGCAGCCCCGACTCGGGGACCTACGAGCAGTACTTC.

About this clone itself: The sample has other DNA sequences that encode this CDR3 too. CDR3 nucleotide sequence: TGTGCCTGGAGTGTGCAGGGGAACACTGAAGCTTTCTTT. This gives the protein CAWSVQGNTEAFF. V and J are TRBV30 and TRBJ1-1; weak D call: TRBD1 (5 bases). V gave up 0 bases and J gave up 1 base, with 6 bases separating them. CDR1 and CDR2 from the germline V gene are GTSNPN and SVGIG (reference sequence). CDR3 length equals 13 residues.

The chain joins TRBV28 to TRBJ2-7; possible D gene TRBD1, 8 bases. The CDR3 runs 12 residues. With 9 bases removed from V and 7 bases from J, the gap between germline ends came to 16 bases. Germline values: CDR1 MDHEN, CDR2 SYDVKM. CDR3 in DNA: TGTGCCAGTACTACAGGGGGGGGAGAGCAGTACTTC. It translates to CASTTGGGEQYF. Together with reference TRBV28 and TRBJ2-7, the CDR3 gives the full variable domain: DVKVTQSSRYLVKRTGEKVFLECVQDMDHENMFWYRQDPGLGLRLIYFSYDVKMKEKGDIPEGYSVSREKKERFSLILESASTNQTSMYLCASTTGGGEQYFGPGTRLTVT.

In its sample, this clone was seen a few times. The V and J genes are TRBV11-2 and TRBJ1-1, with 9 bases lining up with TRBD1. The CDR3 is made up of 16 amino acids. V dropped 4 bases and J dropped 2; count of bases not matched to a gene: 8. In germline, CDR1 is SGHAT, CDR2 FQNNGV. CDR3 coding DNA: TGTGCCAGCAGCTCCCCCGGGACAGGGCTAAACACTGAAGCTTTCTTT. It codes for CASSSPGTGLNTEAFF.

CDR3 region: CASSQLTGGDEQFF. The CDR3 DNA reads as TGTGCCAGTAGTCAATTGACAGGGGGCGATGAGCAGTTCTTC. The chain is built from TRBV19 and TRBJ2-1; 10 nucleotides align to TRBD1. Germline V lookup: CDR1 LNHDA, CDR2 SQIVND (reference sequence). The CDR3 runs to 14 residues. The V and J ends lost 5 bases and 8 bases, in that order; junction bases with no gene match: 6.

The chain carries TRBV6-2 or TRBV6-3 and TRBJ2-7; D remains ambiguous. The germline gives CDR1 MNHEY, CDR2 SVGEGT. V lost 4 bases to trimming and J lost 0 bases, with 1 base between them. This CDR3 is 11 amino acids long. In DNA, the CDR3 is TGTGCCAGCAGTTTCTCCTACGAGCAGTACTTC. Translation gives CASSFSYEQYF.

The gene calls are TRBV7-9 and TRBJ2-7, with 8 positions matching TRBD2. The CDR3 runs 15 residues. CDR1 and CDR2 (germline): SEHNR, FQNEAQ (reference sequence). The V segment lost 4 bases and the J segment 5 bases; nucleotides outside the gene matches: 10. The CDR3 reads CASSSLGAGGNEQYF. The CDR3 nucleotides read TGTGCCAGCAGCTCTTTGGGCGCGGGAGGTAACGAGCAGTACTTC.

The V and J genes are TRBV7-2 and TRBJ1-2; D perhaps matches TRBD1 (5 bases). CDR1 and CDR2 (germline): SGHTA, FQGNSA. Trimming shortened V by 5 bases and J by 6 bases, and 28 bases separated the two germline ends. The CDR3 spans 18 residues. CDR3 DNA sequence: TGTGCCAGCAGCCCAAGTGGGTCAAAGCTATGGGGGGGGAATGGCTACACCTTC. Translated, it gives CASSPSGSKLWGGNGYTF.

The chain joins TRBV5-1 to TRBJ2-7; the match to TRBD1 covers 10 bases. The germline V gene encodes CDR1 SGHRS and CDR2 YFSETQ. This CDR3 has 15 residues. Germline trimming cut 1 base from V and 5 bases from J; bases unmatched to any gene: 6. CDR3 bases: TGCGCCAGCAGCTTGCCTCGACAGGGGGCAAACGAGCAGTACTTC. Amino acids: CASSLPRQGANEQYF. The whole variable domain, remainder taken from reference TRBV5-1 and TRBJ2-7, is KAGVTQTPRYLIKTRGQQVTLSCSPISGHRSVSWYQQTPGQGLQFLFEYFSETQRNKGNFPGRFSGRQFSNSRSEMNVSTLELGDSALYLCASSLPRQGANEQYFGPGTRLTVT.

The V gene is TRBV3-1 (or the pseudogene TRBV3-2), the J gene TRBJ1-2; a weak D match, TRBD1 (5 bases). The germline V and J ends were trimmed by 1 base and 2 bases, with 14 bases remaining between them. The CDR3 runs 16 residues. The V gene's germline CDR1 is LGHDT and CDR2 YNNKEL (reference sequence). The CDR3 nucleotides are TGTGCCAGCAGCCAAGGGGTAGGGGACCTGAACTATGGCTACACCTTC. It encodes CASSQGVGDLNYGYTF.

The chain carries TRBV27 and TRBJ1-6, with no clear D. The CDR3 sequence is 15 residues long. Germline V gene lookup returns CDR1 MNHEY and CDR2 SMNVEV (reference sequence). V gave up 1 base and J gave up 10 bases, with 14 bases separating them. CDR3 region: CASSLFGRPGSPLHF. DNA of the CDR3: TGTGCCAGCAGTTTATTTGGCAGGCCTGGATCACCCCTCCACTTT.

The chain has TRBV3-1 (or the pseudogene TRBV3-2) and TRBJ2-7; D not resolved. Germline V lookup: CDR1 LGHDT, CDR2 YNNKEL (reference sequence). Trimming took 1 base from V and 5 from J, leaving 3 bases between them. This CDR3 has 11 residues. Here the CDR3 DNA reads TGTGCCAGCAGCCAAGGGAACGAGCAGTACTTC. Translation gives CASSQGNEQYF.

The chain combines TRBV7-9 with TRBJ2-7; maybe TRBD1 (6 bases). V lost 4 bases and J lost 7, with 11 bases in between. This CDR3 comprises 12 residues. Germline V gene lookup returns CDR1 SEHNR and CDR2 FQNEAQ (reference sequence). DNA for the CDR3: TGTGCCAGCAGCTCACAGGGTCTTGAGCAGTACTTC. It yields the protein CASSSQGLEQYF. The variable domain in full, with the rest retrieved from reference TRBV7-9 and TRBJ2-7, is DTGVSQNPRHKITKRGQNVTFRCDPISEHNRLYWYRQTLGQGPEFLTYFQNEAQLEKSRLLSDRFSAERPKGSFSTLEIQRTEQGDSAMYLCASSSQGLEQYFGPGTRLTVT.

This clone was found a few times. The gene calls are TRBV20-1 and TRBJ2-3; D is uncertain. V dropped 3 bases and J dropped 2 bases, with 12 bases sitting between them. The CDR3 contains 14 residues. Per the germline V gene, CDR1 is DFQATT and CDR2 is SNEGSKA (reference sequence). The CDR3 spells CSASMVPTTDTQYF. The CDR3 coding sequence is TGCAGTGCTAGTATGGTTCCTACCACAGATACGCAGTATTTT.

V and J are TRBV19 and TRBJ1-1; D might be TRBD1 (5 bases). This CDR3 is 16 amino acids long. The germline V and J ends were trimmed by 3 bases and 1 base, with 15 bases remaining between them. The germline V gene encodes CDR1 LNHDA and CDR2 SQIVND (reference sequence). This chain's CDR3 is CASSIRVGGPNTEAFF. CDR3 DNA: TGTGCCAGTAGTATTAGGGTCGGGGGTCCGAACACTGAAGCTTTCTTT.

V gene TRBV7-2 combines with J gene TRBJ2-1, with a weak D call TRBD2 (6 bases). V was shortened by 4 bases and J by 6 bases, with 16 bases between the two germline ends. Germline lookup yields CDR1 SGHTA and CDR2 FQGNSA. This CDR3 is built from 15 residues. The chain's CDR3 is CASSSLGLPINEQFF. Here the CDR3 DNA reads TGTGCCAGCAGCTCGCTGGGACTCCCTATCAATGAGCAGTTCTTC.

Only a few counts were recorded for this clone. The chain carries TRBV5-4 and TRBJ2-1; 14 nucleotides agree with TRBD2. From germline, CDR1 is SGHNT and CDR2 YYREEE (reference sequence). The CDR3 length is 18 residues. The ends lost 4 bases at V and 1 base at J; junction bases unmatched: 7. The CDR3 is CASSPGTSGRNSYNEQFF. CDR3 DNA: TGTGCCAGCAGCCCCGGGACTAGCGGGAGAAATTCCTACAATGAGCAGTTCTTC.

The chain carries TRBV15 and TRBJ2-2, with a tentative D call TRBD1 (5 bases). This CDR3 comprises 14 residues. The germline V gene has CDR1 LNHNV and CDR2 YYDKDF (reference sequence). V was pared by 3 bases and J by 7 bases, with 12 bases between. The CDR3 bases are TGTGCCACCAGCAGCCACACAGGTCTCGGGGAGCTGTTTTTT. Its protein product is CATSSHTGLGELFF.

The chain recombines TRBV5-5 with TRBJ2-6, with a possible D match to TRBD2 (6 bases). With 5 bases removed from V and 7 bases from J, the gap between germline ends came to 10 bases. Germline V gene data show CDR1 as SGHKS and CDR2 as YYEKEE (reference sequence). The CDR3 length is 13 residues. The CDR3 DNA reads as TGTGCCAGCAGTCGGGGGAAAGCCAACGTCCTGACTTTC. Protein product: CASSRGKANVLTF.

J is TRBJ2-5 and V is TRBV7-6; 7 nucleotides agree with TRBD1. The CDR3 is 16 residues long. The germline V gene has CDR1 SGHVS and CDR2 FNYEAQ. V was pared by 3 bases and J by 4 bases, with 11 bases of the junction left unmatched. The chain's CDR3 is CASSFEHRGYRETQYF. CDR3 bases: TGTGCCAGCAGCTTCGAACACAGGGGTTATAGAGAGACCCAGTACTTC.

This clone was recorded once. V and J are TRBV14 and TRBJ2-1; D not resolved. V lost 1 base, J lost 2 bases, and 9 bases lay in between. The germline CDR1 and CDR2 sequences are SGHDN and FVKESK. This CDR3 is built from 15 residues. CDR3 region: CASSQVSGTYNEQFF. DNA of the CDR3: TGTGCCAGCAGCCAAGTATCCGGAACCTACAATGAGCAGTTCTTC.

V and J are TRBV4-2 and TRBJ2-5; 8 nucleotides line up with TRBD1. Germline V gene data show CDR1 as LGHNA and CDR2 as YNFKEQ. The V segment lost 8 bases and the J segment 7 bases; nucleotides outside the gene matches: 9. CDR3 length equals 13 residues. CDR3 protein: CASSDRVGWTQYF. DNA of the CDR3: TGTGCCAGCTCGGACAGGGTCGGGTGGACCCAGTACTTC.

The CDR3 loop reads CASSSTDRGAYEQYF. CDR3 DNA sequence: TGCGCCAGCAGCTCCACGGACAGGGGGGCCTACGAGCAGTACTTC. The chain has TRBV5-1 and TRBJ2-7, with 10 bases identical to TRBD1. V shed 3 bases, J shed 2 bases, and the junction held 5 bases outside the gene matches. The germline gives CDR1 SGHRS, CDR2 YFSETQ. The CDR3 length is 15 residues.

V gene TRBV6-1 combines with J gene TRBJ1-6; D not certain. The germline V gene has CDR1 MNHNS and CDR2 SASEGT. The V and J ends lost 2 bases and 0 bases respectively, with 8 bases between them. The CDR3 extends over 16 amino acids. In nucleotides, the CDR3 is TGTGCCAGCAGTGAAAGGCAGAACTCCTATAATTCACCCCTCCACTTT. Protein product: CASSERQNSYNSPLHF.

V is TRBV5-1 and J is TRBJ1-1, with D hard to call. Germline-derived CDR1 and CDR2 are SGHRS and YFSETQ. This CDR3 spans 14 amino acids. Trimming cost V 1 base and J 4 bases, with 11 bases left between them. CDR3 region: CASSLPGRGTEAFF. Here the CDR3 DNA reads TGCGCCAGCAGCTTGCCAGGTCGGGGCACTGAAGCTTTCTTT. Drawing the rest from reference TRBV5-1 and TRBJ1-1, the complete variable domain is KAGVTQTPRYLIKTRGQQVTLSCSPISGHRSVSWYQQTPGQGLQFLFEYFSETQRNKGNFPGRFSGRQFSNSRSEMNVSTLELGDSALYLCASSLPGRGTEAFFGQGTRLTVV.

The CDR3 DNA reads as TGTGCCAGCCTTTGGGCGCCGAACACTGAAGCTTTCTTT. Encoded protein: CASLWAPNTEAFF. V is TRBV6-5 and J is TRBJ1-1; D is unresolved. V dropped 8 bases and J dropped 1 base, with 11 bases sitting between them. CDR3 size: 13 residues. Germline-derived CDR1 and CDR2 are MNHEY and SVGAGI.

V and J are TRBV4-3 and TRBJ1-1; D remains ambiguous. Germline CDR1 reads LGHNA; CDR2 reads YSLEER. Trimming took off 0 bases at V and 0 bases at J, with 8 bases between the two ends. The CDR3 loop spans 15 amino acids. CDR3 in amino acids: CASSQEQVLNTEAFF. The DNA for the CDR3 is TGCGCCAGCAGCCAAGAGCAGGTGTTGAACACTGAAGCTTTCTTT.

This chain uses TRBV29-1 with TRBJ1-5, with unresolved D. From germline, CDR1 is SQVTM and CDR2 ANQGSEA. The CDR3 contains 15 residues. The V gene lost 7 bases and the J gene lost 2 bases, with 18 bases spanning the gap. The CDR3 region has the DNA TGCAGCGCATGGAGCTGGGAGTGGGGCAATCAGCCCCAGCATTTT. It translates to CSAWSWEWGNQPQHF.